Below are 27 T cell receptor beta chains sequenced from a single sample in a study of blood T cells in healthy people across ages. Together with a sample-barcoded 5' primer, a J-beta primer mix was included in a second PCR lasting about 7 to 11 cycles. TCRdb processed the 5' RACE reads anew with MiXCR; each CDR3 protein has one entry. The top ten hold approximately 0.75% of the sample, which has more than 900,000 distinct CDR3 sequences, under 30% seen once. These data also formed part of another study, on T cells of mothers and their children.

The sample was blood. The receptors here all came from a girl aged 2-15 years in good health.

There are a few counts of this clonotype. The V call is TRBV2, the J call TRBJ2-5; D remains ambiguous. Germline V gives CDR1 SNHLY, CDR2 FYNNEI. This CDR3 region has 11 residues. Trimming pared 7 bases from V and 7 bases from J, leaving 10 bases between. CDR3 in DNA: TGTGCCAGCACGACGGTTGGGACCCAGTACTTC. Encoded protein: CASTTVGTQYF.

The chain carries TRBV4-1 and TRBJ2-5, with 12 bases lining up with TRBD2. Matching the DNA end better, TRBJ2-1 makes the J call doubtful. CDR3 size: 17 residues. Germline loops: CDR1 MGHRA, CDR2 YSYEKL. This chain's CDR3 is CASSQDFLAGGHNEQFF. CDR3 in DNA: TGCGCCAGCAGCCAAGATTTCCTAGCGGGAGGGCACAATGAGCAGTTCTTC.

The CDR3 DNA reads TGCAGCGCGAACTTATACTTAGGCGATGAGCAGTTCTTC. Amino acid sequence: CSANLYLGDEQFF. The chain combines TRBV29-1 with TRBJ2-1; no firm D call. Trimming shortened V by 7 bases and J by 8 bases, and 18 bases separated the two germline ends. CDR3 length equals 13 residues. CDR1 and CDR2 from the germline V gene are SQVTM and ANQGSEA.

Note on this clonotype: This sequence may be a read error, since a much larger clone differs from it by one base. This chain joins TRBV20-1 and TRBJ2-5; maybe TRBD2 (6 bases). Germline V gene sequence: CDR1 DFQATT, CDR2 SNEGSKA (reference sequence). The CDR3 sequence is 13 residues long. The CDR3: CSAPGTAQETLYF. In DNA form, the CDR3 reads TGCAGTGCGCCGGGGACTGCTCAAGAGACCCTGTACTTC.

The chain carries TRBV6-5 and TRBJ1-2, with 8 nucleotides matching TRBD1. CDR1 is MNHEY, CDR2 SVGAGI, per germline. This CDR3 has 14 amino acids. V gave up 6 bases and J gave up 3 bases; unmatched junction bases: 6. DNA of the CDR3: TGTGCCAGCAGCCGAGGGGGACAGGACTATGGCTACACCTTC. The encoded protein is CASSRGGQDYGYTF.

The gene calls are TRBV6-1 and TRBJ1-5; D is undetermined. The CDR3 spans 16 residues. Germline lookup yields CDR1 MNHNS and CDR2 SASEGT. V was pared by 2 bases and J by 6 bases, with 17 bases between. The CDR3 loop reads CASSERVDGIFQPQHF. For the CDR3, the DNA is TGTGCCAGCAGTGAAAGGGTGGACGGAATATTTCAGCCCCAGCATTTT.

The chain is built from TRBV27 and TRBJ1-1, with 7 positions matching TRBD1. Losses at the gene ends were 5 bases for V and 4 bases for J; bases not matched to a gene: 13. Germline V gene sequence: CDR1 MNHEY, CDR2 SMNVEV (reference sequence). The CDR3 has 16 residues. CDR3 DNA: TGTGCCAGCAGTCCGAGACAGGGAATTTGGAGCACTGAAGCTTTCTTT. It translates to CASSPRQGIWSTEAFF.

This clonotype has more than one count but fewer than ten. The CDR3 spells CASSRGHQETQYF. The DNA for the CDR3 is TGTGCCAGCAGTCGGGGTCACCAAGAGACCCAGTACTTC. The chain joins TRBV12-3 or TRBV12-4 to TRBJ2-5, with D tentatively TRBD2 (5 bases). The CDR3 is 13 residues long. V was shortened by 5 bases and J by 0 bases, with 7 bases between the two germline ends.

The CDR3 spells CASSLTLAGGGGRGFNEQFF. The CDR3 DNA sequence: TGTGCCAGCAGCTTAACGTTAGCTGGGGGTGGCGGGAGAGGGTTCAATGAGCAGTTCTTC. J is TRBJ2-1 and V is TRBV7-3, with 7 nucleotides matching TRBD2. The CDR3 is 20 residues long. Germline V gene sequence: CDR1 SGHTA, CDR2 FQGTGA. V trimming: 0 bases; J trimming: 6 bases; junction bases outside the gene matches: 20.

The CDR3 DNA sequence: TGTGCCAGCACCCGGACAGCCACGTATGGCTACACCTTC. This gives the protein CASTRTATYGYTF. The chain recombines TRBV12-3 or TRBV12-4 with TRBJ1-2, with D perhaps matching TRBD1 (6 bases). With 7 bases removed from V and 5 bases from J, the gap between germline ends came to 14 bases. This CDR3 is built from 13 residues.

The table lists this clonotype with a few counts. This chain uses TRBV3-1 with TRBJ2-3; no definite D call. This CDR3 spans 15 amino acids. With 0 bases removed from V and 0 bases from J, the gap between germline ends came to 7 bases. Per the germline V gene, CDR1 is LGHDT and CDR2 is YNNKEL (reference sequence). DNA of the CDR3: TGTGCCAGCAGCCAAGATCTGACTAGCACAGATACGCAGTATTTT. Residues: CASSQDLTSTDTQYF.

The chain carries TRBV12-3 or TRBV12-4 and TRBJ1-2; no definite D call. Deletions cut 6 bases from V and 0 bases from J, with 14 bases between. CDR3 size: 15 residues. CDR3 DNA sequence: TGTGCCAGCAGCCTCGGGTTTCAAGCTAACTATGGCTACACCTTC. This codes for CASSLGFQANYGYTF.

This clonotype was counted between two and nine times. V usage is TRBV20-1 and J usage is TRBJ1-4; D remains unclear. CDR1 is DFQATT and CDR2 is SNEGSKA in the germline V gene (reference sequence). Trimming cost V 3 bases and J 6 bases, with 5 bases left between them. This CDR3 comprises 11 residues. The CDR3 loop reads CSASRDEKLFF. The DNA of the CDR3 is TGCAGTGCTAGTCGAGATGAAAAACTGTTTTTT.

The J gene is TRBJ2-5, the V gene TRBV20-1; possible D gene TRBD2, 5 bases. The CDR3 spans 14 residues. Germline V lookup: CDR1 DFQATT, CDR2 SNEGSKA (reference sequence). Trimming cost V 2 bases and J 7 bases, with 17 bases left between them. The CDR3 DNA is TGCAGTGCTAGACCCCTGGCCCTTGGAGGGACCCAGTACTTC. As protein: CSARPLALGGTQYF.

This clonotype was detected a few times. This chain links TRBV28 with TRBJ2-7, with a possible D match to TRBD1 (6 bases). CDR1 is MDHEN, CDR2 SYDVKM, per germline. The CDR3 contains 14 residues. The V gene lost 6 bases and the J gene lost 0 bases, with 12 bases spanning the gap. The CDR3 loop reads CASSESGHSYEQYF. The CDR3, as DNA: TGTGCCAGCAGCGAATCGGGACACTCCTACGAGCAGTACTTC.

This clonotype has a handful of counts. The CDR3 end shows no conserved phenylalanine or tryptophan, and so a read error is likely. The chain links TRBV12-3 or TRBV12-4 to TRBJ2-7; the match to TRBD2 covers 7 bases. J was trimmed by 6 bases and V by 3 bases; bases with no gene match: 2. CDR3 length: 12 amino acids. The CDR3 reads CASSFGGGEQYL. CDR3 nucleotide sequence: TGTGCCAGCAGTTTTGGGGGGGGCGAGCAGTACCTC.

This chain joins TRBV5-1 and TRBJ2-1; no definite D call. V was cut by 4 bases and J by 6 bases, with 11 bases left in between. The CDR3 length is 13 residues. CDR1 is SGHRS, CDR2 YFSETQ, per germline. For the CDR3, the DNA is TGCGCCAGCAGCGATTGGAGTAGCAATGAGCAGTTCTTC. It codes for CASSDWSSNEQFF.

A few counts support this clonotype. The rearrangement links TRBV18 to TRBJ2-7; no clear D. This CDR3 spans 12 amino acids. V gave up 2 bases and J gave up 5 bases, with 7 bases separating them. Per germline, CDR1 KGHSH and CDR2 LQKENI. The CDR3 loop is CASSPERHEQYF. Here the CDR3 DNA reads TGTGCCAGCTCACCAGAAAGACACGAGCAGTACTTC.

The J gene is TRBJ2-3, the V gene TRBV20-1; 8 nucleotides align to TRBD2. There are 15 residues in the CDR3. The junction had 6 bases not matched to a gene; V was cut back by 0 bases and J by 4 bases. Per germline, CDR1 DFQATT and CDR2 SNEGSKA (reference sequence). This chain's CDR3 is CSAREGGRRADTQYF. CDR3 in DNA: TGCAGTGCTAGAGAGGGCGGGAGGAGAGCAGATACGCAGTATTTT.

This chain links TRBV5-5 with TRBJ2-7, with 12 bases lining up with TRBD1. Germline CDR1 SGHKS, CDR2 YYEKEE (reference sequence). This CDR3 spans 14 amino acids. V was pared by 6 bases and J by 5 bases, with 6 bases of the junction left unmatched. CDR3 region: CASTYGTGGDEQYF. Here the CDR3 DNA reads TGTGCCAGCACCTACGGGACAGGGGGCGACGAGCAGTACTTC.

The genes are TRBV12-3 or TRBV12-4 and TRBJ2-3, with TRBD2 identical over 9 bases. V was pared by 6 bases and J by 4 bases, with 11 bases of the junction left unmatched. The CDR3 length is 16 residues. The CDR3 protein is CASRVPGLARADTQYF. The CDR3 DNA sequence: TGTGCCAGCAGGGTCCCGGGACTAGCTAGGGCAGATACGCAGTATTTT.

This clonotype has more than one count but fewer than ten. The chain employs TRBV5-6 and TRBJ2-3; D call uncertain. The V gene's germline CDR1 is SGHDT and CDR2 YYEEEE. V was pared by 3 bases and J by 4 bases, with 9 bases between. This CDR3 spans 13 amino acids. The CDR3 here is CASSYGRADTQYF. DNA for the CDR3: TGTGCCAGCAGCTACGGGCGCGCAGATACGCAGTATTTT.

The chain carries TRBV7-3 and TRBJ1-1; D gene unclear. From germline, CDR1 is SGHTA and CDR2 FQGTGA. The CDR3 runs to 13 residues. The V gene lost 1 base and the J gene lost 4 bases, with 7 bases spanning the gap. The CDR3 loop is CASSLKISTEAFF. As DNA, the CDR3 is TGTGCCAGCAGCTTAAAGATCAGCACTGAAGCTTTCTTT.

This clonotype was detected only a few times. The V call is TRBV27, the J call TRBJ1-2, with 9 positions matching TRBD1. J lost 5 bases, V lost 5 bases, and 6 bases had no gene match. Germline V lookup: CDR1 MNHEY, CDR2 SMNVEV (reference sequence). The CDR3 is 14 amino acids. CDR3 coding DNA: TGTGCCAGCAGTAATCGGGGGACAGGGTATGGCTACACCTTC. This sequence encodes CASSNRGTGYGYTF.

The chain employs TRBV6-6 and TRBJ1-5, with D hard to call. V lost 5 bases to trimming and J lost 7 bases, with 18 bases between them. Germline V lookup: CDR1 MNHNY, CDR2 SVGAGI (reference sequence). This CDR3 comprises 15 residues. CDR3 protein: CASSTPKGDSQPQHF. CDR3 coding DNA: TGTGCCAGCAGTACCCCTAAGGGAGATAGCCAGCCCCAGCATTTT.

This clonotype was counted between two and nine times. This chain connects TRBV6-1 to TRBJ2-7, with D perhaps matching TRBD1 (6 bases). The CDR3 is 13 residues long. The V gene's germline CDR1 is MNHNS and CDR2 SASEGT. Trimming shortened V by 4 bases and J by 2 bases, and 9 bases separated the two germline ends. CDR3 loop: CASSARTAYEQYF. The CDR3 bases are TGTGCCAGCAGTGCAAGGACAGCCTACGAGCAGTACTTC.

V gene TRBV4-1 combines with J gene TRBJ1-4, with D hard to call. This CDR3 region has 14 residues. Trimming took 0 bases from V and 7 from J, leaving 9 bases between them. Germline V gene data show CDR1 as MGHRA and CDR2 as YSYEKL. The CDR3: CASSQDLEGEKLFF. The CDR3 nucleotides read TGCGCCAGCAGCCAAGATCTGGAGGGTGAAAAACTGTTTTTT.